What follows are 25 T cell receptor beta chains derived from one specimen sequenced in a study of T-cell memory formation after mild COVID-19. One entry per CDR3 protein, called by TCRdb with MiXCR from the 5' RACE reads. The sample contains roughly 170,000 distinct CDR3 sequences, less than 20% of which appear only once. Sequenced material: PBMCs or a T cell subset sorted from them (not recorded which). These receptors all stem from a man between 18 and 35 years old who had mild COVID-19 (a few samples of this study predate the infection). Cell type and time point are not known.

This clonotype occurred a few times. The V and J genes are TRBV10-3 and TRBJ1-1, with 8 bases aligning to TRBD1. Unmatched junction bases numbered 4, after V lost 8 bases and J lost 5 bases. In germline, CDR1 is ENHRY, CDR2 SYGVKD. The CDR3 is made up of 12 amino acids. CDR3 sequence: CAIGQGTTEAFF. The DNA of the CDR3 is TGTGCCATCGGACAGGGTACGACTGAAGCTTTCTTT.

The rearrangement joins TRBV5-5 to TRBJ2-3, with D possibly TRBD2 on 5 matching bases. The germline CDR1 and CDR2 sequences are SGHKS and YYEKEE (reference sequence). Deletions cut 1 base from V and 10 bases from J, with 10 bases between. The CDR3 sequence is 12 residues long. CDR3 bases: TGTGCCAGCAGCTTGCGCGCGGGTTCGCAGTATTTT. Encoded protein: CASSLRAGSQYF.

The chain has TRBV5-1 and TRBJ2-5; 8 positions agree with TRBD2. V shed 0 bases, J shed 2 bases, and the junction held 6 bases outside the gene matches. Germline-derived CDR1 and CDR2 are SGHRS and YFSETQ. CDR3 length: 16 residues. As DNA, the CDR3 is TGCGCCAGCAGCTTGGGACTAGCGAGCTTTCAAGAGACCCAGTACTTC. Its protein product is CASSLGLASFQETQYF. The complete variable domain, with remaining parts taken from reference TRBV5-1 and TRBJ2-5, reads KAGVTQTPRYLIKTRGQQVTLSCSPISGHRSVSWYQQTPGQGLQFLFEYFSETQRNKGNFPGRFSGRQFSNSRSEMNVSTLELGDSALYLCASSLGLASFQETQYFGPGTRLLVL.

In DNA, the CDR3 is TGTGCCAGCAGTCTTGGACACCAAGAGACCCAGTACTTC. Translating gives CASSLGHQETQYF. The rearrangement links TRBV27 to TRBJ2-5; D unresolved. The CDR3 runs to 13 residues. CDR1 and CDR2 (germline): MNHEY, SMNVEV (reference sequence). V lost 5 bases, J lost 0 bases, and 7 bases lay in between.

This clonotype appeared once. The chain couples TRBV5-5 to TRBJ2-1, with a possible D match to TRBD2 (6 bases). CDR3 size: 15 residues. Germline V gene lookup returns CDR1 SGHKS and CDR2 YYEKEE (reference sequence). Trimming removed 4 bases at V and 4 bases at J, with 15 bases between. The CDR3 DNA reads as TGTGCCAGCAGCCGGGACTTATGGGAGTACAATGAGCAGTTCTTC. Its translation: CASSRDLWEYNEQFF.

This clonotype was counted between two and nine times. This CDR3 is CATSRERAGGSQPQHF. The CDR3 DNA follows: TGTGCCACCAGCAGAGAAAGGGCAGGGGGTTCCCAGCCCCAGCATTTT. The V call is TRBV15, the J call TRBJ1-5, with TRBD1 matching 7 bases. The trim removed 0 bases at V and 7 bases at J, leaving 9 bases unmatched. This CDR3 comprises 16 residues. Germline V CDR1 and CDR2: LNHNV, YYDKDF (reference sequence). The full variable domain, with the rest looked up from reference TRBV15 and TRBJ1-5, is DAMVIQNPRYQVTQFGKPVTLSCSQTLNHNVMYWYQQKSSQAPKLLFHYYDKDFNNEADTPDNFQSRRPNTSFCFLDIRSPGLGDTAMYLCATSRERAGGSQPQHFGDGTRLSIL.

The chain carries TRBV28 and TRBJ2-7; possible D gene TRBD2, 5 bases. Germline V gene data show CDR1 as MDHEN and CDR2 as SYDVKM. Trimming shortened V by 6 bases and J by 4 bases, and 7 bases separated the two germline ends. The CDR3 totals 11 residues. The CDR3 coding sequence is TGTGCCAGCAGCGGGGTTTACGAGCAGTACGTC. This encodes CASSGVYEQYV.

The chain joins TRBV5-6 to TRBJ2-3, with TRBD2 matching over 13 bases. Trimming removed 4 bases from V and 6 bases from J; junction bases left unmatched: 5. Germline V gene sequence: CDR1 SGHDT, CDR2 YYEEEE. CDR3 size: 15 residues. DNA for the CDR3: TGTGCCAGCAGCAAGGGACTAGCGGGGTGGGATACGCAGTATTTT. Residues: CASSKGLAGWDTQYF.

This sequence joins TRBV19 and TRBJ1-5; D is possibly TRBD1 (5 bases). The germline CDR1 and CDR2 sequences are LNHDA and SQIVND (reference sequence). This CDR3 has 14 amino acids. V lost 8 bases and J 6 bases, leaving 17 bases between the germline ends. As DNA, the CDR3 is TGTGCCAGTCTGAAAGGGCAGGGCGGTCAGCCCCAGCATTTT. This codes for CASLKGQGGQPQHF.

This clonotype was seen a few times. The rearrangement joins TRBV20-1 to TRBJ2-7; TRBD1 matches 7 bases. This CDR3 comprises 13 residues. In germline, CDR1 is DFQATT, CDR2 SNEGSKA (reference sequence). The trim removed 6 bases at V and 3 bases at J, leaving 8 bases unmatched. DNA for the CDR3: TGCAGTGCCCGCGGACAGGTTGACTACGAGCAGTACGTC. Protein sequence: CSARGQVDYEQYV.

This clonotype was recorded a few times. The V call is TRBV7-3, the J call TRBJ2-1; possibly TRBD2 for D (5 bases). This CDR3 spans 14 amino acids. Germline loops: CDR1 SGHTA, CDR2 FQGTGA. The V end lost 0 bases, the J end lost 12 bases, and 15 bases lay between the germline ends. This CDR3 reads CASSLTGMSGAQFF. The CDR3 DNA follows: TGTGCCAGCAGCTTAACCGGGATGAGCGGAGCGCAGTTCTTC.

This clonotype was seen a few times. This chain links TRBV7-3 with TRBJ2-5, with D possibly TRBD1 on 5 matching bases. The germline V gene has CDR1 SGHTA and CDR2 FQGTGA. V was shortened by 1 base and J by 3 bases, with 9 bases between the two germline ends. The CDR3 loop spans 14 amino acids. In nucleotides, the CDR3 is TGTGCCAGCAGCTTAATGGGCAGGGAAGAGACCCAGTACTTC. Its translation is CASSLMGREETQYF.

This chain connects TRBV15 to TRBJ2-1; possibly TRBD1 for D (6 bases). CDR3 length: 14 residues. V was clipped by 0 bases and J by 10 bases, with 13 bases between them. Germline loops: CDR1 LNHNV, CDR2 YYDKDF (reference sequence). The CDR3 protein is CATSRDLGAGEQFF. CDR3 coding DNA: TGTGCCACCAGCAGAGATCTGGGGGCCGGAGAGCAGTTCTTC.

The table lists this clonotype with many counts. The rearrangement joins TRBV30 to TRBJ1-4; maybe TRBD1 (6 bases). This CDR3 region has 14 residues. V lost 2 bases and J lost 8, with 15 bases in between. Germline assignment: CDR1 GTSNPN and CDR2 SVGIG (reference sequence). The CDR3 DNA reads TGTGCCTGGAGTATGGAGGGGGAGAGGGAAAAACTGTTTTTT. It translates to CAWSMEGEREKLFF.

This clonotype has more than one count but fewer than ten. The chain links TRBV30 to TRBJ1-3; no reliable D call. The germline V and J ends were trimmed by 0 bases and 4 bases, with 10 bases remaining between them. The germline CDR1 and CDR2 sequences are GTSNPN and SVGIG (reference sequence). This CDR3 spans 14 amino acids. CDR3: CAWSVLALGNTIYF. CDR3 nucleotide sequence: TGTGCCTGGAGTGTACTGGCACTGGGAAACACCATATATTTT.

This rearrangement joins TRBV5-1 to TRBJ1-1; perhaps TRBD1 as D (6 bases). Germline V gene sequence: CDR1 SGHRS, CDR2 YFSETQ. This CDR3 spans 13 amino acids. Trimming removed 5 bases from V and 3 bases from J, with 11 bases in between. The CDR3 nucleotides read TGCGCCAGCAGTCTAGACAGGTACACTGAAGCTTTCTTT. This gives the protein CASSLDRYTEAFF.

This clonotype has a handful of counts. The rearrangement joins TRBV5-1 to TRBJ2-1, with TRBD2 matching over 12 bases. Germline V lookup: CDR1 SGHRS, CDR2 YFSETQ. The CDR3 covers 17 residues. V was pared by 0 bases and J by 7 bases, with 8 bases of the junction left unmatched. Here the CDR3 DNA reads TGCGCCAGCAGCTTGGCCATACTAGCGGGGGGACCAAATGAGCAGTTCTTC. It codes for CASSLAILAGGPNEQFF.

The chain joins TRBV12-3 or TRBV12-4 to TRBJ2-2; D remains ambiguous. V lost 6 bases to trimming and J lost 3 bases, with 14 bases between them. The CDR3 runs to 15 residues. The CDR3 sequence is CASRQLLRYTGELFF. In DNA, the CDR3 is TGTGCCAGCAGACAGCTCCTGAGATACACCGGGGAGCTGTTTTTT.

This clonotype was seen more than once but under ten times. The chain is built from TRBV7-9 and TRBJ1-2, with D unclear. V lost 5 bases to trimming and J lost 6 bases, with 10 bases between them. The CDR3 has 12 residues. The V gene's germline CDR1 is SEHNR and CDR2 FQNEAQ (reference sequence). The DNA for the CDR3 is TGTGCCAGCAGCCGACAAATGGATGGCTACACCTTC. This gives the protein CASSRQMDGYTF.

This clonotype turned up a few times. This sequence joins TRBV2 and TRBJ2-2, with TRBD1 identical over 8 bases. CDR1 is SNHLY and CDR2 is FYNNEI in the germline V gene. This CDR3 has 13 amino acids. Trimming took 6 bases from V and 4 from J; bases not matched to a gene: 1. The CDR3 protein is CASSGTGTGELFF. In DNA form, the CDR3 reads TGTGCCAGCAGCGGGACAGGCACCGGGGAGCTGTTTTTT.

This clonotype was seen a handful of times. V and J are TRBV6-5 and TRBJ2-7; 10 nucleotides agree with TRBD1. V dropped 7 bases and J dropped 0; count of bases not matched to a gene: 3. The CDR3 extends over 14 amino acids. Germline V CDR1 and CDR2: MNHEY, SVGAGI. The CDR3 DNA is TGTGCCAGCAAGCGGACAGGGGGCTCCTACGAGCAGTACGTC. Its translation: CASKRTGGSYEQYV.

The chain carries TRBV6-2 or TRBV6-3 and TRBJ2-3; possibly TRBD2 for D (5 bases). Germline V gene sequence: CDR1 MNHEY, CDR2 SVGEGT. This CDR3 comprises 14 residues. V lost 5 bases to trimming and J lost 6 bases, with 15 bases between them. CDR3 loop: CASSTRTEVDTQYF. The CDR3 DNA sequence: TGTGCCAGCAGTACCCGCACGGAGGTCGATACGCAGTATTTT.

This chain joins TRBV20-1 and TRBJ2-3; 8 positions agree with TRBD1. Trimming took 3 bases from V and 1 from J; bases not matched to a gene: 0. The length of the CDR3 is 13 residues. Per germline, CDR1 DFQATT and CDR2 SNEGSKA (reference sequence). The DNA for the CDR3 is TGCAGTGCTAGGACAGGGGGCACAGATACGCAGTATTTT. Encoded protein: CSARTGGTDTQYF.

The CDR3 loop reads CASTPGGGDTQYF. The DNA for the CDR3 is TGTGCCAGCACCCCCGGCGGCGGAGATACGCAGTATTTT. The chain combines TRBV7-2 with TRBJ2-3, with D unclear. The CDR3 is 13 amino acids. Germline CDR1 and CDR2: SGHTA and FQGNSA. V was trimmed by 7 bases and J by 5 bases, leaving 13 bases between them.

The genes are TRBV3-1 and TRBJ2-2; no definite D call. Trimming removed 3 bases at V and 0 bases at J, with 11 bases between. The germline CDR1 and CDR2 sequences are LGHDT and YNNKEL (reference sequence). The CDR3 is made up of 16 amino acids. The CDR3 is CASSQGWMANTGELFF. Written as DNA, the CDR3 is TGTGCCAGCAGCCAGGGATGGATGGCGAACACCGGGGAGCTGTTTTTT. The complete variable domain, with remaining parts taken from reference TRBV3-1 and TRBJ2-2, reads DTAVSQTPKYLVTQMGNDKSIKCEQNLGHDTMYWYKQDSKKFLKIMFSYNNKELIINETVPNRFSPKSPDKAHLNLHINSLELGDSAVYFCASSQGWMANTGELFFGEGSRLTVL.